The source of this T cell receptor beta chain is a study of T cell responses to AZD1222 COVID-19 vaccine. Profiled with immunoSEQ multiplex PCR; TCRdb holds only in-frame clones, not every one. The sample lists 130,000 to 150,000 clones, 88% occurring once. With respect to this clone: Its antigen is unknown.

Germline V gene lookup returns CDR1 ENHRY and CDR2 SYGVKD. This CDR3 contains 14 residues. Trimming took 0 bases from V and 4 from J, leaving 9 bases between them. Study results and caveats: Clonal diversity may have been underestimated, and the donors were mostly white British, with more females than males. Spike was spanned by vaccine-associated CD4 TCRs, which were dominant at 160-218 and 743-854. Baseline serology detected seropositivity in only six or seven AZD1222 recipients.

V is TRBV10-3 and J is TRBJ1-1; no clear D. The receptor was isolated from an adult in good health. The sequences come from peripheral blood, collected on day 0 of AZD1222 vaccination. The CDR3 reads CAISESDRATEAFF. The DNA for the CDR3 is TGTGCCATCAGTGAGTCGGATAGAGCCACTGAAGCTTTCTTT.